The 15 T cell receptor beta chains reported below all come from one sample, sequenced in a study of cytomegalovirus exposure and HLA in healthy donors. Repertoires were generated with immunoSEQ multiplex PCR, while TCRdb's copy carries only in-frame clones and drops some. The sample holds under 200,000 clones, roughly 77% seen once. The sequencing sample was made of PBMCs. The source is a woman in her 30s in good health and CMV-seronegative.

This clone was observed a few times. The rearrangement joins TRBV10-3 to TRBJ1-3; the D is unclear. The CDR3 contains 16 residues. Germline loops: CDR1 ENHRY, CDR2 SYGVKD. V was cut by 2 bases and J by 3 bases, with 14 bases left in between. CDR3 nucleotide sequence: TGTGCCATCAGTGAGGCCTTGTCGACGGGTGGAAACACCATATATTTT. It codes for CAISEALSTGGNTIYF.

This chain joins TRBV29-1 and TRBJ2-1, with 12 bases identical to TRBD2. Per the germline V gene, CDR1 is SQVTM and CDR2 is ANQGSEA. The CDR3 totals 14 residues. Unmatched junction bases numbered 5, after V lost 7 bases and J lost 4 bases. CDR3 protein: CSDQTSGRYNEQFF. In DNA, the CDR3 is TGCAGCGATCAGACTAGCGGGAGATACAATGAGCAGTTCTTC.

The chain has TRBV11-2 and TRBJ2-7, with 8 bases matching TRBD2. The CDR3 covers 16 residues. Germline V gene sequence: CDR1 SGHAT, CDR2 FQNNGV. V lost 5 bases to trimming and J lost 0 bases; unmatched junction nucleotides: 9. The CDR3 nucleotides are TGTGCCAGCAGCATAGTGGGGGGGACTAGCTCCTACGAGCAGTACTTC. It translates to CASSIVGGTSSYEQYF.

The CDR3 coding sequence is TGTGCCAGCAGCGGACTAGCGGGAGTATCGGGGGAGCAGTACTTC. Translated, it gives CASSGLAGVSGEQYF. This chain links TRBV5-4 with TRBJ2-7, with 13 bases identical to TRBD2. CDR1 is SGHNT, CDR2 YYREEE, per germline (reference sequence). V shed 4 bases, J shed 7 bases, and the junction held 8 bases outside the gene matches. The CDR3 runs to 15 residues.

This sequence joins TRBV2 and TRBJ2-7; 11 positions match TRBD1. With V trimmed by 9 bases and J by 0 bases, 4 bases remained unmatched. This CDR3 comprises 14 residues. Germline V CDR1 and CDR2: SNHLY, FYNNEI. This chain's CDR3 is CARKGTGGSYEQYF. The CDR3 nucleotides are TGTGCCAGGAAAGGGACAGGGGGCTCCTACGAGCAGTACTTC.

V gene TRBV2 combines with J gene TRBJ2-3, with D uncertain. CDR1 SNHLY and CDR2 FYNNEI come from the germline V gene. Deletions cut 8 bases from V and 6 bases from J, with 21 bases between. This CDR3 contains 15 residues. The CDR3 reads CASQEDRSSLDTQYF. CDR3 sequence (DNA): TGTGCCAGCCAGGAAGACCGAAGTTCTTTGGATACGCAGTATTTT.

CDR3: CASSLGYRGEQYF. DNA for the CDR3: TGTGCCAGCAGCTTAGGTTATAGGGGCGAGCAGTACTTC. J is TRBJ2-7 and V is TRBV11-3; TRBD1 is a possible D gene (5 bases). The V gene's germline CDR1 is SGHNT and CDR2 YENEEA. Trimming took 1 base from V and 6 from J, leaving 10 bases between them. The length of the CDR3 is 13 residues. The variable domain in full, with the rest retrieved from reference TRBV11-3 and TRBJ2-7, is EAGVVQSPRYKIIEKKQPVAFWCNPISGHNTLYWYLQNLGQGPELLIRYENEEAVDDSQLPKDRFSAERLKGVDSTLKIQPAELGDSAVYLCASSLGYRGEQYFGPGTRLTVT.

This rearrangement joins TRBV7-9 to TRBJ2-5, with TRBD2 matching 9 bases. The CDR3 sequence is 16 residues long. V shed 1 base, J shed 1 base, and the junction held 4 bases outside the gene matches. CDR1 and CDR2 from the germline V gene are SEHNR and FQNEAQ (reference sequence). The CDR3 DNA reads TGTGCCAGCAGCTTAGGCCCAGCGGGGGGCCAAGAGACCCAGTACTTC. This codes for CASSLGPAGGQETQYF.

This chain connects TRBV28 to TRBJ2-7, with TRBD1 identical over 12 bases. Germline CDR1 is MDHEN and CDR2 is SYDVKM. The V gene end was trimmed by 5 bases and the J gene end by 0 bases; junction bases not matched to a gene: 8. The CDR3 covers 17 residues. The CDR3 reads CASSPPPGQGASYEQYF. The CDR3 coding sequence is TGTGCCAGCAGTCCTCCTCCGGGACAGGGGGCCTCCTACGAGCAGTACTTC.

The chain carries TRBV10-2 and TRBJ2-1, with TRBD2 matching over 10 bases. Germline-derived CDR1 and CDR2 are WSHSY and SAAADI. The CDR3 length is 14 residues. The J segment lost 5 bases and the V segment lost 4 bases, leaving 2 bases of the junction unmatched. CDR3 in amino acids: CASSVSGRNNEQFF. CDR3 coding DNA: TGCGCCAGCAGTGTTAGCGGGAGGAACAATGAGCAGTTCTTC.

V is TRBV7-2 and J is TRBJ2-7, with 7 bases fitting TRBD2. Germline values: CDR1 SGHTA, CDR2 FQGNSA. The CDR3 length is 14 residues. V gave up 5 bases and J gave up 1 base; unmatched junction bases: 5. CDR3 coding DNA: TGTGCCAGCAGCCCCCGGGACTATTCCTACGAGCAGTACTTC. Amino acid sequence: CASSPRDYSYEQYF.

There are many counts of this clone. The chain has TRBV28 and TRBJ1-3, with D uncertain. This CDR3 has 11 amino acids. The V gene's germline CDR1 is MDHEN and CDR2 SYDVKM. V gave up 9 bases and J gave up 2 bases, with 5 bases separating them. The CDR3, as DNA: TGTGCCAGTTCGGCTGGAAACACCATATATTTT. The encoded protein is CASSAGNTIYF. The full variable domain, its missing parts supplied by reference TRBV28 and TRBJ1-3, is DVKVTQSSRYLVKRTGEKVFLECVQDMDHENMFWYRQDPGLGLRLIYFSYDVKMKEKGDIPEGYSVSREKKERFSLILESASTNQTSMYLCASSAGNTIYFGEGSWLTVV.

The chain links TRBV6-1 to TRBJ2-4, with 9 nucleotides matching TRBD2. This CDR3 has 18 amino acids. The ends lost 3 bases at V and 3 bases at J; junction bases unmatched: 12. From germline, CDR1 is MNHNS and CDR2 SASEGT. The CDR3 is CASSDLVAGGVGKNIQYF. CDR3 nucleotides: TGTGCCAGCAGTGACCTGGTTGCGGGAGGGGTTGGCAAAAACATTCAGTACTTC.

The gene calls are TRBV7-9 and TRBJ2-6; unclear D gene. V lost 2 bases, J lost 0 bases, and 14 bases lay in between. Germline V lookup: CDR1 SEHNR, CDR2 FQNEAQ (reference sequence). The CDR3 is made up of 18 amino acids. This CDR3 reads CASSLFVLVSSGANVLTF. The CDR3 DNA reads TGTGCCAGCAGCTTATTCGTCCTGGTGAGCTCTGGGGCCAACGTCCTGACTTTC.

This clone was observed a few times. V usage is TRBV28 and J usage is TRBJ1-2; TRBD1 might be the D (6 bases). Trimming stripped 2 bases from V and 4 bases from J, with 11 bases between. This CDR3 comprises 14 residues. CDR1 MDHEN and CDR2 SYDVKM come from the germline V gene. The CDR3 loop reads CASSLRGRGYGYTF. The CDR3 DNA is TGTGCCAGCAGTTTAAGGGGGAGGGGCTATGGCTACACCTTC.